The 18 T cell receptor beta chains given below trace back to one sample, sequenced in a study of cytomegalovirus exposure and HLA in healthy donors. Both 60 Vbeta primers and 13 Jbeta primers went into the PCR. Data came from immunoSEQ multiplex PCR; TCRdb stores just in-frame clones and leaves some out. This sample has 100,000 to 150,000 clones, with over 65% found just once. The sequencing input was PBMCs. The receptors shown here come from a man aged 30-40 years in good health and CMV-seropositive.

As DNA, the CDR3 is TGTGCCAGCAGTCGCCACAGGGGAGTAGAGACCCAGTACTTC. It codes for CASSRHRGVETQYF. The chain couples TRBV6-5 to TRBJ2-5; 7 nucleotides line up with TRBD1. CDR3 length equals 14 residues. V was clipped by 5 bases and J by 4 bases; unmatched bases: 7. The germline gives CDR1 MNHEY, CDR2 SVGAGI.

V gene TRBV10-3 combines with J gene TRBJ1-5, with 8 bases identical to TRBD1. Germline-derived CDR1 and CDR2 are ENHRY and SYGVKD. The CDR3 is made up of 13 amino acids. The V and J ends lost 8 bases and 3 bases, in that order; junction bases with no gene match: 3. CDR3 loop: CAIGGQDNQPQHF. Here the CDR3 DNA reads TGTGCCATCGGGGGACAGGACAATCAGCCCCAGCATTTT.

This clone was counted a single time. The V gene is TRBV6-5, the J gene TRBJ2-7; D possibly corresponds to TRBD2 (6 bases). V lost 0 bases, J lost 2 bases, and 14 bases lay in between. The CDR3 contains 16 residues. Germline loops: CDR1 MNHEY, CDR2 SVGAGI. Here the CDR3 DNA reads TGTGCCAGCAGTTACTCGGGGAGCGGGTCAACCTACGAGCAGTACTTC. This gives the protein CASSYSGSGSTYEQYF.

The chain joins TRBV28 to TRBJ2-1; 13 positions match TRBD2. The CDR3 length is 13 residues. Unmatched junction bases numbered 8, after V lost 6 bases and J lost 15 bases. The germline V gene encodes CDR1 MDHEN and CDR2 SYDVKM. The CDR3 nucleotides are TGTGCCAGCAGCCAAACTAGCGGGAGGGGTCCGTTCTTC. Residues: CASSQTSGRGPFF.

The V and J genes are TRBV7-9 and TRBJ2-2; maybe TRBD1 (5 bases). Trimming removed 5 bases from V and 0 bases from J, with 13 bases in between. From germline, CDR1 is SEHNR and CDR2 FQNEAQ (reference sequence). CDR3 length equals 16 residues. Written as DNA, the CDR3 is TGTGCCAGCAGCCCCATAGGGGCGGCGAACACCGGGGAGCTGTTTTTT. This sequence encodes CASSPIGAANTGELFF.

V gene TRBV7-2 combines with J gene TRBJ2-7; unclear D gene. V lost 4 bases, J lost 1 base, and 11 bases lay in between. This CDR3 has 14 residues. Looked up from germline, CDR1 is SGHTA and CDR2 is FQGNSA. The CDR3 coding sequence is TGTGCCAGCAGCTATACCGGTCGGTCCTACGAGCAGTACTTC. It translates to CASSYTGRSYEQYF.

The chain links TRBV10-1 to TRBJ2-1, with D possibly TRBD2 on 5 matching bases. Germline loops: CDR1 WNHNN, CDR2 SYGVQD (reference sequence). Trimming shortened V by 9 bases and J by 4 bases, and 16 bases separated the two germline ends. The CDR3 extends over 14 amino acids. The CDR3 loop reads CARHSPGEYNEQFF. For the CDR3, the DNA is TGCGCCAGACATAGTCCCGGGGAATACAATGAGCAGTTCTTC.

Points on this clone: Additional DNA sequences in this sample encode the identical CDR3. The chain uses TRBV27 and TRBJ1-1, with unresolved D. V lost 0 bases and J lost 1, with 3 bases in between. CDR3 length equals 13 residues. CDR1 and CDR2 (germline): MNHEY, SMNVEV (reference sequence). CDR3 residues: CASSLSRNTEAFF. As DNA, the CDR3 is TGTGCCAGCAGTTTATCCAGGAACACTGAAGCTTTCTTT.

A word on this clone: The junction departs from the called germline gene at one end, perhaps through a read error. The gene calls are TRBV2 and TRBJ1-2; D is unclear. The CDR3 sequence is 10 residues long. CDR1 is SNHLY, CDR2 FYNNEI, per germline. DNA for the CDR3: TGTGCCAGCAGTGGCATTTCTAGTCATTTC. This gives the protein CASSGISSHF.

The rearrangement links TRBV7-2 to TRBJ2-7; 10 positions agree with TRBD2. The V gene's germline CDR1 is SGHTA and CDR2 FQGNSA. The CDR3 has 16 amino acids. The V segment lost 1 base and the J segment 2 bases; nucleotides outside the gene matches: 5. The CDR3 region has the DNA TGTGCCAGCAGCTTAGAGGGAACTAGCGGGACCTACGAGCAGTACTTC. This translates into CASSLEGTSGTYEQYF.

The chain carries TRBV2 and TRBJ2-7; maybe TRBD1 (6 bases). Trimming stripped 2 bases from V and 0 bases from J, with 11 bases between. Looked up from germline, CDR1 is SNHLY and CDR2 is FYNNEI. The CDR3 loop spans 15 amino acids. The CDR3 reads CASSESRQASYEQYF. In DNA, the CDR3 is TGTGCCAGCAGTGAATCTCGACAGGCCTCCTACGAGCAGTACTTC. The whole variable domain, remainder taken from reference TRBV2 and TRBJ2-7, is EPEVTQTPSHQVTQMGQEVILRCVPISNHLYFYWYRQILGQKVEFLVSFYNNEISEKSEIFDDQFSVERPDGSNFTLKIRSTKLEDSAMYFCASSESRQASYEQYFGPGTRLTVT.

This chain connects TRBV7-9 to TRBJ2-7; D gene uncertain. The CDR3 consists of 14 residues. Germline V gene sequence: CDR1 SEHNR, CDR2 FQNEAQ (reference sequence). The ends were cut back, 5 bases at V and 1 base at J, with 12 bases in the middle. CDR3 DNA sequence: TGTGCCAGCAGCCCCCGTCCGTTTTCCTACGAGCAGTACTTC. Its protein is CASSPRPFSYEQYF.

The rearrangement links TRBV7-6 to TRBJ1-1; the D gene is possibly TRBD1 (5 bases). The V gene lost 3 bases and the J gene lost 6 bases, with 17 bases spanning the gap. Germline values: CDR1 SGHVS, CDR2 FNYEAQ. This CDR3 has 15 residues. The CDR3 region has the DNA TGTGCCAGCAGCTTGGCGATGGGGGGAAACGCTGAAGCTTTCTTT. This encodes CASSLAMGGNAEAFF.

The chain has TRBV28 and TRBJ2-5; TRBD1 matches at 7 bases. The CDR3 has 14 residues. Germline CDR1 is MDHEN and CDR2 is SYDVKM. The junction had 9 bases not matched to a gene; V was cut back by 6 bases and J by 5 bases. The CDR3 spells CASSAATGAETQYF. CDR3 sequence (DNA): TGTGCCAGCAGCGCGGCCACAGGGGCGGAGACCCAGTACTTC.

The chain employs TRBV5-6 and TRBJ2-7; a weak D match, TRBD1 (6 bases). The CDR3 runs 14 residues. V shed 2 bases and J shed 0 bases, with 9 bases lying between them. Germline V gene sequence: CDR1 SGHDT, CDR2 YYEEEE. CDR3 residues: CASSFGGPSYEQYF. The CDR3, as DNA: TGTGCCAGCAGCTTTGGGGGCCCCTCCTACGAGCAGTACTTC.

Written as DNA, the CDR3 is TGTGCCAGCAGGGGTTGGGACACCTACGAGCAGTACTTC. Translated, it gives CASRGWDTYEQYF. The genes are TRBV27 and TRBJ2-7; D might be TRBD1 (6 bases). Germline V gives CDR1 MNHEY, CDR2 SMNVEV (reference sequence). This CDR3 is built from 13 residues. V lost 6 bases and J 2 bases, leaving 11 bases between the germline ends.

This chain links TRBV4-1 with TRBJ2-2, with 9 bases identical to TRBD2. The CDR3 has 16 amino acids. The ends lost 1 base at V and 6 bases at J; junction bases unmatched: 6. CDR1 is MGHRA and CDR2 is YSYEKL in the germline V gene. The CDR3 DNA reads as TGCGCCAGCAGCCAAGCAGGGAGCGGGAGGCCCGGGGAGCTGTTTTTT. Its protein is CASSQAGSGRPGELFF.

This chain links TRBV9 with TRBJ2-5, with D perhaps TRBD2 (5 bases). CDR1 is SGDLS and CDR2 is YYNGEE in the germline V gene. The CDR3 runs to 15 residues. Trimming left V 3 bases short and J 2 bases short, with 14 bases between. Here the CDR3 reads CASSANGVRQETQYF. CDR3 DNA: TGTGCCAGCAGCGCAAACGGGGTCAGGCAAGAGACCCAGTACTTC.